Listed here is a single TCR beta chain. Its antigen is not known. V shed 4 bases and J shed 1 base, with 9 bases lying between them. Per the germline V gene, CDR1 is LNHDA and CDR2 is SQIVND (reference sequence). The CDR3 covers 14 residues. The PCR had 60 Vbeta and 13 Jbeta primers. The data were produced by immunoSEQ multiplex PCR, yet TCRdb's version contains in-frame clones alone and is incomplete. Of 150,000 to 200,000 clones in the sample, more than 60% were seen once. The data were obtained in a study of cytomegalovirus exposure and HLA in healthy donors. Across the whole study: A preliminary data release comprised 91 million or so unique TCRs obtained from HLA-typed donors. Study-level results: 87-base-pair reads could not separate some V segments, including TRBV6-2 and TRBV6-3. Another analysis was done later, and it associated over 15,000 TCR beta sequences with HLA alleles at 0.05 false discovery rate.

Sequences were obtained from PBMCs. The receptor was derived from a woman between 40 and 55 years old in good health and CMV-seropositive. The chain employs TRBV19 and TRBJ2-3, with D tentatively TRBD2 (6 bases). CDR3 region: CASSTRGGTDTQYF. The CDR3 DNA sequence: TGTGCCAGTAGTACCCGCGGGGGCACAGATACGCAGTATTTT.